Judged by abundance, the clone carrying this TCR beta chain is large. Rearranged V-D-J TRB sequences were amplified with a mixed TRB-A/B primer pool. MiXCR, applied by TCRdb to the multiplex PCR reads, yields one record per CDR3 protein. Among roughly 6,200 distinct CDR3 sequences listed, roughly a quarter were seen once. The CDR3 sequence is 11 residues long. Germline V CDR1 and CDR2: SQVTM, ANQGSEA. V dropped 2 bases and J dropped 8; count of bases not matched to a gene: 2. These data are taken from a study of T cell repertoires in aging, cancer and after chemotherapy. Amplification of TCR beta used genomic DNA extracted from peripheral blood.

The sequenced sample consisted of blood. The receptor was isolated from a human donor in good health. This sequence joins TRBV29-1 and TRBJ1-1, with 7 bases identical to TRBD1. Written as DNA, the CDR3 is TGCAGCGTTGAACAGGACAGGGAAGCTTTCTTT. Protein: CSVEQDREAFF.